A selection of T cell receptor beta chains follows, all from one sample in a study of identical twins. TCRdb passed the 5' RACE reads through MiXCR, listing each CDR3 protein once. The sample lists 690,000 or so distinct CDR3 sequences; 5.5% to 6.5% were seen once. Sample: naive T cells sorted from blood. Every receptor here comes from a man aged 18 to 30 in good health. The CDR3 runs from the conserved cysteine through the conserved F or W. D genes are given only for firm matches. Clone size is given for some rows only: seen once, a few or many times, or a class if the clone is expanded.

cdr3_aa: CSATIQGNAQYF
cdr3_nt: TGCAGTGCTACCATACAGGGAAACGCGCAGTATTTT
j_call: TRBJ2-3
v_call: TRBV20-1
d_call: .
clone_size: .

cdr3_aa: CASSKVGQYGYTF
cdr3_nt: TGTGCCAGCAGTAAAGTGGGACAGTATGGCTACACCTTC
j_call: TRBJ1-2
v_call: TRBV12-3/TRBV12-4
d_call: TRBD1
clone_size: many

cdr3_aa: CSASDTVYSNQPQHF
cdr3_nt: TGCAGTGCTAGTGATACCGTTTATAGCAATCAGCCCCAGCATTTT
j_call: TRBJ1-5
v_call: TRBV20-1
d_call: .
clone_size: few

cdr3_aa: CASGGQRGMNTEAFF
cdr3_nt: TGCGCCAGCGGTGGACAACGAGGAATGAACACTGAAGCTTTCTTT
j_call: TRBJ1-1
v_call: TRBV5-1
d_call: .
clone_size: few

cdr3_aa: CASSAAGEGYNEQFF
cdr3_nt: TGTGCCAGCAGCGCAGCGGGGGAGGGGTACAATGAGCAGTTCTTC
j_call: TRBJ2-1
v_call: TRBV5-5
d_call: TRBD2
clone_size: many

cdr3_aa: CASSLAQVRGAEAFF
cdr3_nt: TGTGCCAGCAGCTTAGCCCAAGTCCGGGGGGCTGAAGCTTTCTTT
j_call: TRBJ1-1
v_call: TRBV7-9
d_call: .
clone_size: .

cdr3_aa: CASSEGSINEQFF
cdr3_nt: TGTGCCAGCAGTGAAGGGTCTATCAATGAGCAGTTCTTC
j_call: TRBJ2-1
v_call: TRBV6-1
d_call: .
clone_size: many

cdr3_aa: CATSGGQGTGELFF
cdr3_nt: TGTGCCACCAGCGGGGGACAGGGAACCGGGGAGCTGTTTTTT
j_call: TRBJ2-2
v_call: TRBV15
d_call: TRBD1
clone_size: few

cdr3_aa: CASSYTTGLPPVNEQFF
cdr3_nt: TGTGCCAGCAGCTACACTACGGGACTGCCACCCGTCAATGAGCAGTTCTTC
j_call: TRBJ2-1
v_call: TRBV5-5
d_call: .
clone_size: many

cdr3_aa: CATSEDSGETQYF
cdr3_nt: TGTGCCACCAGTGAGGATAGTGGGGAGACCCAGTACTTC
j_call: TRBJ2-5
v_call: TRBV24-1
d_call: .
clone_size: .

cdr3_aa: CASSPHRGFEQYF
cdr3_nt: TGTGCCAGCAGCCCCCACCGTGGGTTCGAGCAGTACTTC
j_call: TRBJ2-7
v_call: TRBV7-2
d_call: .
clone_size: many

cdr3_aa: CSARLPGTDTQYF
cdr3_nt: TGCAGTGCTAGACTGCCTGGCACAGATACGCAGTATTTT
j_call: TRBJ2-3
v_call: TRBV20-1
d_call: .
clone_size: .

cdr3_aa: CASSFGSSGTGDTQYF
cdr3_nt: TGTGCCAGCAGTTTTGGGTCTAGCGGGACGGGAGATACGCAGTATTTT
j_call: TRBJ2-3
v_call: TRBV12-3/TRBV12-4
d_call: TRBD2
clone_size: many

cdr3_aa: CSARDHYNTGELFF
cdr3_nt: TGCAGTGCTAGAGATCACTATAACACCGGGGAGCTGTTTTTT
j_call: TRBJ2-2
v_call: TRBV20-1
d_call: .
clone_size: .